Below are 12 T cell receptor beta chains sequenced from a single sample in a study of T cell repertoires in ileal Crohn's disease. Data came from immunoSEQ multiplex PCR; TCRdb stores just in-frame clones and leaves some out. The repertoire holds around 15,000 clones, with roughly 80% as singletons. Sequenced sample: ileal tissue. These receptors came from an adult with Crohn's disease.

This sequence joins TRBV18 and TRBJ1-6; D call uncertain. Trimming pared 3 bases from V and 5 bases from J, leaving 11 bases between. CDR1 and CDR2 (germline): KGHSH, LQKENI. CDR3 length: 15 amino acids. DNA for the CDR3: TGTGCCAGCTCACCGGTTGTACTGAATAATTCACCCCTCCACTTT. The encoded protein is CASSPVVLNNSPLHF. Supplemented by reference TRBV18 and TRBJ1-6, the full variable domain reads NAGVMQNPRHLVRRRGQEARLRCSPMKGHSHVYWYRQLPEEGLKFMVYLQKENIIDESGMPKERFSAEFPKEGPSILRIQQVVRGDSAAYFCASSPVVLNNSPLHFGNGTRLTVT.

The chain combines TRBV9 with TRBJ2-1, with 13 positions matching TRBD2. The V segment lost 1 base and the J segment 8 bases; nucleotides outside the gene matches: 6. Germline V gene data show CDR1 as SGDLS and CDR2 as YYNGEE. The CDR3 has 16 amino acids. The CDR3 loop reads CASSVTSGRAKDEQFF. CDR3 nucleotides: TGTGCCAGCAGCGTAACTAGCGGGAGGGCCAAGGATGAGCAGTTCTTC.

The chain recombines TRBV2 with TRBJ2-7; D is ambiguous. This CDR3 comprises 15 residues. Trimming took off 5 bases at V and 2 bases at J, with 16 bases between the two ends. Looked up from germline, CDR1 is SNHLY and CDR2 is FYNNEI. The CDR3 spells CASSKAAGTTYEQYF. CDR3 DNA: TGTGCCAGCAGTAAGGCGGCCGGCACTACCTACGAGCAGTACTTC.

V is TRBV5-1 and J is TRBJ2-3, with D possibly being TRBD2 (6 bases). The germline V and J ends were trimmed by 4 bases and 0 bases, with 12 bases remaining between them. CDR3 length equals 15 residues. Looked up from germline, CDR1 is SGHRS and CDR2 is YFSETQ. The CDR3 sequence: CASSRASGSTDTQYF. DNA of the CDR3: TGCGCCAGCAGCAGGGCAAGCGGGAGCACAGATACGCAGTATTTT.

The chain has TRBV28 and TRBJ2-7; tentatively, D is TRBD2 (6 bases). This CDR3 is built from 14 residues. CDR1 is MDHEN, CDR2 SYDVKM, per germline. V was pared by 6 bases and J by 0 bases, with 12 bases between. Here the CDR3 DNA reads TGTGCCAGCAGGGGGGACTTCACCTCCTACGAGCAGTACTTC. As protein: CASRGDFTSYEQYF.

V gene TRBV11-1 combines with J gene TRBJ2-2; TRBD2 matches 9 bases. There are 15 residues in the CDR3. CDR1 and CDR2 (germline): SGHAT, FQDESV (reference sequence). V lost 5 bases and J lost 7; bases outside the gene matches: 8. CDR3: CASSPRGREGGELFF. For the CDR3, the DNA is TGTGCCAGCAGCCCCCGGGGGCGGGAGGGCGGGGAGCTGTTTTTT.

The chain couples TRBV5-4 to TRBJ1-1; TRBD1 agrees at 8 bases. Germline V gene data show CDR1 as SGHNT and CDR2 as YYREEE (reference sequence). V gave up 5 bases and J gave up 1 base; unmatched junction bases: 4. The CDR3 spans 14 residues. In DNA, the CDR3 is TGTGCCAGCAGTTCGGGACAGGAGAACACTGAAGCTTTCTTT. Translated, it gives CASSSGQENTEAFF.

This rearrangement joins TRBV30 to TRBJ2-5; D call uncertain. V was shortened by 4 bases and J by 4 bases, with 13 bases between the two germline ends. Per germline, CDR1 GTSNPN and CDR2 SVGIG (reference sequence). CDR3 size: 13 residues. CDR3 sequence: CAWNPFAGETQYF. The CDR3 nucleotides read TGTGCCTGGAACCCCTTCGCCGGAGAGACCCAGTACTTC.

The V gene is TRBV6-1, the J gene TRBJ2-7, with 9 bases matching TRBD2. Germline V gene lookup returns CDR1 MNHNS and CDR2 SASEGT. This CDR3 is built from 17 residues. V lost 1 base to trimming and J lost 1 base; unmatched junction nucleotides: 8. CDR3 sequence: CASSEGRLAGTSYEQYV. The CDR3 DNA follows: TGTGCCAGCAGTGAAGGCCGGCTAGCGGGAACTTCCTACGAGCAGTACGTC.

V gene TRBV30 combines with J gene TRBJ1-1; 9 positions agree with TRBD1. The CDR3 length is 14 residues. Germline V gene lookup returns CDR1 GTSNPN and CDR2 SVGIG (reference sequence). The V gene end was trimmed by 0 bases and the J gene end by 7 bases; junction bases not matched to a gene: 6. The CDR3 DNA is TGTGCCTGGAGTGTACGGGACAGGGTAGGTGAAGCTTTCTTT. It codes for CAWSVRDRVGEAFF.

A single count supports this clone. The gene calls are TRBV7-8 and TRBJ1-1; a possible D gene is TRBD1 (6 bases). Deletions cut 5 bases from V and 1 base from J, with 14 bases between. Germline V gene lookup returns CDR1 SGHVS and CDR2 FQNEAQ. This CDR3 region has 15 residues. The CDR3 region has the DNA TGTGCCAGCAGCGAAAGGACAGCTCAGAACACTGAAGCTTTCTTT. Its translation: CASSERTAQNTEAFF. The variable domain in full, completed from reference TRBV7-8 and TRBJ1-1, reads GAGVSQSPRYKVAKRGQDVALRCDPISGHVSLFWYQQALGQGPEFLTYFQNEAQLDKSGLPSDRFFAERPEGSVSTLKIQRTQQEDSAVYLCASSERTAQNTEAFFGQGTRLTVV.

Here the CDR3 DNA reads TGTGCCAGCAGCTTTCGTAGAGGGAGTATGTACGAGCAGTACTTC. This translates into CASSFRRGSMYEQYF. J is TRBJ2-7 and V is TRBV5-6; maybe TRBD2 (5 bases). This CDR3 region has 15 residues. Germline lookup yields CDR1 SGHDT and CDR2 YYEEEE. V was shortened by 2 bases and J by 4 bases, with 16 bases between the two germline ends. Drawing the rest from reference TRBV5-6 and TRBJ2-7, the complete variable domain is DAGVTQSPTHLIKTRGQQVTLRCSPKSGHDTVSWYQQALGQGPQFIFQYYEEEERQRGNFPDRFSGHQFPNYSSELNVNALLLGDSALYLCASSFRRGSMYEQYFGPGTRLTVT.